The source of this TCR beta chain is a study of blood T cell repertoires in COVID-19 (dated by TCRdb to 2019 to 2021). A note on the overall study: Collaborator samples came from the United States, Italy and Spain and covered acute and convalescent phases of COVID-19. The prospective study material was composed of cDNA or gDNA derived from T cells, B-cell-depleted T cells, or PBMCs. Subjects who had been exposed to COVID-19, were actively infected with it, or had recovered from it provided the deeply sampled blood TCRbeta repertoires that made up the dataset. A freely available public database, intended as a resource for researchers studying the immune response to SARS-CoV-2, is where the repertoires were released. The samples were drawn from two sources: the first 160 participants of the ongoing ImmuneRACE study, and 1,200 or so subjects contributed by 6 global collaborators. Nearly every sample came with metadata listing a de-identified subject ID, COVID-19 status, age in years and sex. HLA class I and class II types, where available, came from metadata supplied by the sample provider rather than from assay-based typing. Overall study results and their limits: The amount of clinical and demographic metadata varied by source and participant and was provided uncurated.

In regard to this clone: The target of this receptor is not known. No quality values exist for individual bases; no much larger clone is one base distant.

Trimming removed 2 bases from V and 14 bases from J, leaving 12 bases between the germline ends. The CDR3 runs 11 amino acids, cysteine and phenylalanine included. The retained sequence is limited to the CDR3, 33 bases, with the frame set at the first base. CDR1 and CDR2 are read off the germline V gene as MNHEY and SVGAGI. TCRbeta CDR3 regions were amplified from genomic DNA by means of the immunoSEQ Assay, a bias-controlled multiplex PCR. The published analysis was carried out like this. The number of nucleated cells in each sample was estimated from the amplification of reference gene primers within the assay. To quantify the absolute abundance of each unique TCRbeta CDR3 rearrangement, sequence reads were collapsed and filtered. Productive Simpson clonality was computed per sample as the square root of Simpson's diversity index over productive rearrangements. In TCRdb, the immuneACCESS table is reduced to in-frame sequences with V and J assigned. These tables do not hold every clone; where another copy was compared, an unresolved V gene accounts for under half, and the others remain unexplained. Clone size and V and J calls were adopted from that table, with D and trimming inferred from the DNA. This sample holds roughly 380,000 clones; roughly four fifths were observed only once. About 1% of the sample lies in the top ten.

Each collaborating institution followed its own protocols to collect whole blood in K2EDTA tubes. For TCRbeta analysis, collaborators shipped samples as frozen whole blood, isolated PBMCs, or DNA extracted from either of those sample types. Sequencing used peripheral blood. The chain links TRBV6-5 with TRBJ1-1, with TRBD1 as a weak D call on 5 bases. The clonotype originates from a human donor with acute or convalescent COVID-19. The donor label of this sample is uncertain. The CDR3 amino acid sequence is: CASSYAGRGFF. The nucleotide sequence is TGTGCCAGCAGTTACGCGGGACGAGGATTCTTT.